This TCR beta chain derives from a study of cytomegalovirus exposure and HLA in healthy donors. PCR primers comprised 60 Vbeta and 13 Jbeta primers. Repertoires were generated with immunoSEQ multiplex PCR, while TCRdb's copy carries only in-frame clones and drops some. Of 110,000 or so clones in the sample, around 80% were seen once. This sequence originates from a man younger than 40 in good health and CMV-seropositive. Sequencing was done on a sample of PBMCs.

The CDR3 region is CASSHDKGHGYTF. The CDR3 DNA sequence: TGCGCCAGCAGTCATGACAAGGGGCATGGCTACACCTTC. The V gene is TRBV23-1, the J gene TRBJ1-2; a weak D match, TRBD1 (5 bases). TRBV23-1 is marked as an open reading frame, function uncertain. V lost 3 bases and J 6 bases, leaving 11 bases between the germline ends. The CDR3 covers 13 residues.